A selection of T cell receptor beta chains follows, all from one sample in a study of blood T cell repertoires in COVID-19. The table came from immunoSEQ multiplex PCR; TCRdb's copy has only in-frame clones and leaves some out. The sample carries more than 200,000 clones, around 87% recorded once. The sequenced material came from peripheral blood. These receptors all come from a woman aged 60 to 75 with COVID-19, enrolled during active disease. Each CDR3 is given with its conserved first and last residue. A D gene is named only where the DNA matches it firmly. Clone size is stated in some rows and not others, as once, few, many or a class when expanded.

V	J	D	size	DNA	CDR3
TRBV20-1	TRBJ2-1	NA	NA	TGCAGTGCTGGACTCAATGAGCAGTTCTTC	CSAGLNEQFF
TRBV5-1	TRBJ2-7	TRBD1	NA	TGCGCCAGCAGCTTGGGGCAGGGGGCCTGGGAGCAGTACTTC	CASSLGQGAWEQYF
TRBV6-5	TRBJ2-3	TRBD2	NA	TGTGCCAGCTCAACTAGCGGCACAGATACGCAGTATTTT	CASSTSGTDTQYF
TRBV4-1	TRBJ1-6	TRBD1	NA	TGCGCCAGCAGCCAAGATGGGACAGGGGGGAATTCACCCCTCCACTTT	CASSQDGTGGNSPLHF
TRBV19	TRBJ1-1	NA	NA	TGTGCCAGTAGCCTCCGGGACACCCAAACTGAAGCTTTCTTT	CASSLRDTQTEAFF
TRBV19	TRBJ1-2	NA	NA	TGTGCCAGTAGTATCAGTCGGGCCCGGACAGCGGTATACACCTTC	CASSISRARTAVYTF
TRBV10-1	TRBJ2-5	NA	once	TGCGCCAGCAGTGAGTCGGCGGCGGTCCAAGAGACCCAGTACTTC	CASSESAAVQETQYF
TRBV27	TRBJ1-2	NA	NA	TGTGCCAGCAGTTTACAGGGGACCTATGGCTACACCTTC	CASSLQGTYGYTF
TRBV11-1	TRBJ2-5	TRBD2	NA	TGTGCCAGCAGCCCTCGACTAGCGGGAGTTGGGGAGACCCAGTACTTC	CASSPRLAGVGETQYF
TRBV19	TRBJ1-2	TRBD1	NA	TGTGCCAGTAGTATGGGACAGGGAATTGTCTTGGATGGCTACACCTTC	CASSMGQGIVLDGYTF
TRBV3-1/TRBV3-2	TRBJ1-2	NA	NA	TGTGCCAGCAGCCACGAGACACATAACTATGGCTACACCTTC	CASSHETHNYGYTF
TRBV9	TRBJ2-2	NA	NA	TGTGCCAGCAGCGTAGCTCCCGGTTATGGGGAGCTGTTTTTT	CASSVAPGYGELFF
TRBV19	TRBJ1-5	NA	NA	TGTGCCAGTAGTCCCCAGGCTTATAGCAATCAGCCCCAGCATTTT	CASSPQAYSNQPQHF
TRBV5-1	TRBJ2-1	TRBD2	few	TGCGCCAGCAGCTTTGGGACTAGCGGGGACAATGAGCAGTTCTTC	CASSFGTSGDNEQFF
TRBV7-9	TRBJ2-5	NA	NA	TGTGCCAGCAGCTTATTGGTGGGGGCGAGAGAGACCCAGTACTTC	CASSLLVGARETQYF
TRBV19	TRBJ2-1	NA	once	TGTGCCAGTAGTACCGGGACCGGAGGGGGAGGGCCGTACAATGAGCAGTTCTTC	CASSTGTGGGGPYNEQFF
TRBV9	TRBJ2-2	NA	few	TGTGCCAGCAGCTTCCACGAGGTCACCGGGGAGCTGTTTTTT	CASSFHEVTGELFF
TRBV27	TRBJ2-7	NA	NA	TGTGCCAGCAGGGACAGTAGTAGAGGTGAGCAGTACTTC	CASRDSSRGEQYF
TRBV30	TRBJ1-3	NA	once	TGTGCCTGGAGTGTACCGGGAAGCTCTGGAAACACCATATATTTT	CAWSVPGSSGNTIYF
TRBV6-1	TRBJ2-4	NA	NA	TGTGCCAGCAGTGATGTACGACTAGCCAAAAACATTCAGTACTTC	CASSDVRLAKNIQYF
TRBV10-3	TRBJ2-1	TRBD2	NA	TGTGCCACCGGGACTAGCGGGAGGGCCGGAATGGGCAATGAGCAGTTCTTC	CATGTSGRAGMGNEQFF
TRBV5-5	TRBJ2-1	TRBD2	NA	TGTGCCAGCAGCCAAACCTCCGGGACTAGCACCTACAATGAGCAGTTCTTC	CASSQTSGTSTYNEQFF
TRBV24-1	TRBJ2-3	NA	NA	TGTGCCACCAGTGACCTAGGAAGGAGCTTCTGGAGCACAGATACGCAGTATTTT	CATSDLGRSFWSTDTQYF
TRBV19	TRBJ1-1	TRBD1	NA	TGTGCCAGTAGTAAGAGACAGGGCGAATGGCAGAACACTGAAGCTTTCTTT	CASSKRQGEWQNTEAFF
TRBV15	TRBJ2-7	TRBD2	NA	TGTGCCACCAGCAGAGCAGCTAGCGGATCCTACGAGCAGTACTTC	CATSRAASGSYEQYF
TRBV30	TRBJ2-7	TRBD2	once	TGTGCCTGGAGGCTCACTAGCGGGGCAACCTACGAGCAGTACTTC	CAWRLTSGATYEQYF
TRBV6-6	TRBJ1-2	TRBD1	NA	TGTGCCAGCAGTCACTCCGTCGACAGGGACTTCTATGGCTACACCTTC	CASSHSVDRDFYGYTF
TRBV25-1	TRBJ2-7	TRBD2	few	TGTGCCAGCACGCCAAGCGGGAGGGGACACCACGAGCAGTACTTC	CASTPSGRGHHEQYF
TRBV7-8	TRBJ2-1	TRBD2	NA	TGTGCCAGCACCGATAATTTCGGGCTAGCGGAATACAATGAGCAGTTCTTC	CASTDNFGLAEYNEQFF
TRBV7-9	TRBJ2-1	NA	NA	TGTGCCAGCAGCTCCGGTCGCCGTGAGCAGTTCTTC	CASSSGRREQFF
TRBV24-1	TRBJ2-3	NA	NA	TGTGCCACCAGTGACTCTCTCATCCGGGCAGATACGCAGTATTTT	CATSDSLIRADTQYF
TRBV6-2/TRBV6-3	TRBJ2-2	TRBD2	NA	TGTGCCAGCAGTCTCCGGAGTCTAGCGGGAATCGGGGAGCTGTTTTTT	CASSLRSLAGIGELFF
TRBV5-4	TRBJ1-4	NA	NA	TGTGCCAGCAGCCCGACCGCGGCAACTAATGAAAAACTGTTTTTT	CASSPTAATNEKLFF
TRBV20-1	TRBJ2-2	NA	few	TGCAGTGCTAGTCTGGCACAGACCGGGGAGCTGTTTTTT	CSASLAQTGELFF
TRBV18	TRBJ2-3	TRBD1	NA	TGTGCCAGCTCACTATCCGGGACAGTAACACGAGATACGCAGTATTTT	CASSLSGTVTRDTQYF
TRBV7-9	TRBJ1-1	NA	NA	TGTGCCAGCAGTACAGACCTGAACACTGAAGCTTTCTTT	CASSTDLNTEAFF
TRBV9	TRBJ2-7	TRBD1	NA	TGTGCCAGCAGCGTGATTCCGGGACAGGGTATCAACGAGCAGTACTTC	CASSVIPGQGINEQYF
TRBV5-3	TRBJ1-2	NA	NA	TGTGCCAGAAGCTCGGCGGGATGTTACTATGGCTACACCTTC	CARSSAGCYYGYTF
TRBV19	TRBJ2-7	TRBD1	NA	TGTGCCAGTAAATCCCTGACAGGGGCCTACGAGCAGTACTTC	CASKSLTGAYEQYF
TRBV7-2	TRBJ1-5	TRBD1	NA	TGTGCCAGCAGCCTACGACCGGGACAGGGGAATCAGCCCCAGCATTTT	CASSLRPGQGNQPQHF
TRBV4-3	TRBJ2-3	NA	NA	TGCGCCAGCAGCCAGGGCTGGGGGGGCACAGATACGCAGTATTTT	CASSQGWGGTDTQYF
TRBV5-1	TRBJ2-7	NA	NA	TGCGCCAGCAGCTTCGGGACTCGCTCCTACGAGCAGTACTTC	CASSFGTRSYEQYF
TRBV30	TRBJ2-3	TRBD1	NA	TGTGCCTGGAGTGTACAAGGGGGCTCGGGCACAGATACGCAGTATTTT	CAWSVQGGSGTDTQYF
TRBV7-2	TRBJ1-2	TRBD1	NA	TGTGCCAGCAGCCCCGGGACAGCTCAAAACTATGGCTACACCTTC	CASSPGTAQNYGYTF
TRBV5-4	TRBJ1-1	TRBD1	NA	TGTGCCAGCACCAAATCGGTAGGGGGCCCCACTGAAGCTTTCTTT	CASTKSVGGPTEAFF
TRBV24-1	TRBJ2-3	TRBD2	NA	TGTGCCACCAGTGACCGCCTAGCGGGAGGTATAGATACGCAGTATTTT	CATSDRLAGGIDTQYF
TRBV11-3	TRBJ2-1	NA	NA	TGTGCCAGCAGCTTGAGTGTTAGCGGAGCCTACAATGAGCAGTTCTTC	CASSLSVSGAYNEQFF
TRBV7-6	TRBJ1-6	NA	NA	TGTGCCAGCAGCACTAGACAGGCCTCCTATAATTCACCCCTCCACTTT	CASSTRQASYNSPLHF
TRBV3-1/TRBV3-2	TRBJ1-6	TRBD1	NA	TGTGCCAGCAGCCCTCCGGGACAGGGCAATTCACCCCTCCACTTT	CASSPPGQGNSPLHF
TRBV28	TRBJ2-2	TRBD2	NA	TGTGCCAGCAGTTCCCGGACTAGTTCCTGGTCCGGGGAGCTGTTTTTT	CASSSRTSSWSGELFF
TRBV6-5	TRBJ1-1	NA	NA	TGTGCCAGCAGTTACTCGGGGCCACCGGTGACTGAAGCTTTCTTT	CASSYSGPPVTEAFF
TRBV18	TRBJ1-5	NA	NA	TGTGCCAGCTCACCAGGACAAAATCAGCCCCAGCATTTT	CASSPGQNQPQHF
TRBV5-5	TRBJ2-7	TRBD2	NA	TGTGCCAGCAGCTTGGGAAGCGGGAGGCCCATATACGAGCAGTACTTC	CASSLGSGRPIYEQYF